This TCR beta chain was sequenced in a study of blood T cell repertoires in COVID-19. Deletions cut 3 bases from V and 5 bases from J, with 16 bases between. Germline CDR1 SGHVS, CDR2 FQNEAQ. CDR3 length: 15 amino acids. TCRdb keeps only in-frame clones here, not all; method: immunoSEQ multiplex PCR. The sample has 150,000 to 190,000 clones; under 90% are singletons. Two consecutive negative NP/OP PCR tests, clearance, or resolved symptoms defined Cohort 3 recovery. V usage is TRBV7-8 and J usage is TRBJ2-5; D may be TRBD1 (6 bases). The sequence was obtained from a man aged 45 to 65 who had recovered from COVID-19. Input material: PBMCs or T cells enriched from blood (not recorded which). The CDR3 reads CASSFTTGSGETQYF. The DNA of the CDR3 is TGTGCCAGCAGCTTTACGACAGGTTCGGGGGAGACCCAGTACTTC.